The TCR beta chain described here comes from a study of blood T cell repertoires in COVID-19. The overall study: Donors in the United States, Italy and Spain gave samples during acute or convalescent COVID-19. Nucleic acid was either cDNA or gDNA, and it came from T cells, B-cell-depleted T cells, or PBMCs.

This clone has only a few counts. The germline V gene has CDR1 SGHKS and CDR2 YYEKEE (reference sequence). The J segment lost 3 bases and the V segment lost 2 bases, leaving 4 bases of the junction unmatched. CDR3 size: 15 residues. In the authors' workflow: Amplification of reference gene primers provided the estimated nucleated cell counts. Using immunoSEQ multiplex PCR, the repertoire was profiled, and TCRdb retains in-frame clones only, with some absent. The V and J calls and the clone size are those of that table, but D and trimming were determined from the DNA. This table has under 75,000 clones, about three quarters appearing once.

The sequence was collected from a woman of 80 years or more with acute or convalescent COVID-19. Input material: peripheral blood. The V call is TRBV5-5, the J call TRBJ1-1; 10 nucleotides agree with TRBD1. This CDR3 is CASSFFGTGDTEAFF. The CDR3 DNA follows: TGTGCCAGCAGCTTCTTCGGGACAGGGGACACTGAAGCTTTCTTT.